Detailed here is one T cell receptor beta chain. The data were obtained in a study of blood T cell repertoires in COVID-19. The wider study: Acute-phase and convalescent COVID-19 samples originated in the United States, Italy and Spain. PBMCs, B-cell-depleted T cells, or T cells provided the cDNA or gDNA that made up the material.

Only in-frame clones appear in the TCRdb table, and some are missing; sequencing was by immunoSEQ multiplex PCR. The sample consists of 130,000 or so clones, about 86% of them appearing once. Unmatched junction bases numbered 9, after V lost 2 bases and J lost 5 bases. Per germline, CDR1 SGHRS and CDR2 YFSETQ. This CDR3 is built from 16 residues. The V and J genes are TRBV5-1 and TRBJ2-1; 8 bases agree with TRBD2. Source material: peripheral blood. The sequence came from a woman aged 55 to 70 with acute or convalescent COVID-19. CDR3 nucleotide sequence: TGCGCCAGCAGCTTCGCGGGGGGCTTAGTAAACAATGAGCAGTTCTTC. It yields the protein CASSFAGGLVNNEQFF.